The 16 T cell receptor beta chains below all came from one sample that was sequenced in a study of vaccination and CD4 T cells after COVID-19. No cognate antigen is known for these TCRs. Sequencing of cultured CD4+ T cell DNA used the Oncomine TCR Beta short-read assay. TCRdb recomputed calls from the PCR reads with MiXCR, one row per CDR3 protein. Of about 10,000 distinct CDR3 sequences detected, over 25% appear once; the ten largest clones hold approximately 16%. Treatment indicated: roughly nine-day PBMC culture with coronavirus spike peptide pools or control peptides (ViraFEST assay). Sequences were derived from CD4+ T cells from blood, cultured in vitro, sampled after SARS-CoV-2 vaccination. All receptors come from a human donor who had recovered from COVID-19.

This clonotype was observed a handful of times. This chain joins TRBV19 and TRBJ2-1; D uncertain. The CDR3 has 11 amino acids. Deletions cut 5 bases from V and 12 bases from J, with 11 bases between. Germline V gene sequence: CDR1 LNHDA, CDR2 SQIVND (reference sequence). The CDR3 DNA follows: TGTGCCAGTAGTCCACCTCCGGGGCAGTTCTTC. Its protein product is CASSPPPGQFF.

V usage is TRBV7-2 and J usage is TRBJ1-2; TRBD1 agrees at 8 bases. J was trimmed by 3 bases and V by 5 bases; bases with no gene match: 2. The CDR3 length is 13 residues. Germline V gene data show CDR1 as SGHTA and CDR2 as FQGNSA. The CDR3: CASSRTGYYGYTF. CDR3 nucleotides: TGTGCCAGCAGCCGGACAGGGTACTATGGCTACACCTTC. Based on the CDR3 plus reference TRBV7-2 and TRBJ1-2, the full variable domain is GAGVSQSPSNKVTEKGKDVELRCDPISGHTALYWYRQSLGQGLEFLIYFQGNSAPDKSGLPSDRFSAERTGGSVSTLTIQRTQQEDSAVYLCASSRTGYYGYTFGSGTRLTVV.

This clonotype occurred a few times. The CDR3 region has the DNA TGTGCCAGCAGCCCCGGGACAGTAGACACCGGGGAGCTGTTTTTT. It codes for CASSPGTVDTGELFF. This chain connects TRBV12-3 or TRBV12-4 to TRBJ2-2, with TRBD1 identical over 7 bases. Trimming removed 6 bases from V and 3 bases from J; junction bases left unmatched: 7. This CDR3 region has 15 residues.

This clonotype was observed a handful of times. CDR3 residues: CASSPGGGGYTF. DNA for the CDR3: TGTGCCAGCAGTCCCGGAGGGGGTGGCTACACCTTC. The chain has TRBV28 and TRBJ1-2; TRBD1 is a possible D gene (6 bases). This CDR3 has 12 residues. The V and J ends lost 5 bases and 7 bases respectively, with 11 bases between them. The germline V gene encodes CDR1 MDHEN and CDR2 SYDVKM.

The chain uses TRBV7-9 and TRBJ2-7, with no clear D. V was shortened by 2 bases and J by 6 bases, with 14 bases between the two germline ends. The CDR3 consists of 14 residues. Per germline, CDR1 SEHNR and CDR2 FQNEAQ (reference sequence). The CDR3 DNA sequence: TGTGCCAGCAGCTTACAACCCGGGCTTTCCGAGCAGTACTTC. It codes for CASSLQPGLSEQYF.

This clonotype was recorded a few times. The J gene is TRBJ2-1, the V gene TRBV20-1; D remains ambiguous. In germline, CDR1 is DFQATT, CDR2 SNEGSKA (reference sequence). This CDR3 comprises 14 residues. The V and J ends lost 3 bases and 7 bases respectively, with 16 bases between them. The CDR3 sequence: CSARAPVRPNEQFF. CDR3 DNA: TGCAGTGCTAGGGCCCCTGTCAGGCCTAATGAGCAGTTCTTC.

As concerns this clonotype: The junction and the germline gene differ at one end; a read error may be behind it. CDR3 sequence reads: CASSYSLQGGNSPPHF. Here the CDR3 DNA reads TGTGCCAGCAGTTACAGCCTCCAGGGTGGTAATTCACCCCCCCACTTT. The V gene is TRBV6-5, the J gene TRBJ1-6; tentative D call: TRBD1 (5 bases). Germline assignment: CDR1 MNHEY and CDR2 SVGAGI. CDR3 length: 16 amino acids.

V and J are TRBV30 and TRBJ2-5; 8 nucleotides agree with TRBD2. CDR1 is GTSNPN, CDR2 SVGIG, per germline (reference sequence). J gave up 1 base and V 0 bases, and 4 bases lay outside the gene matches. The CDR3 is made up of 15 amino acids. CDR3 sequence (DNA): TGTGCCTGGAGTGTAGAGCGGGGGACCCAAGAGACCCAGTACTTC. Protein sequence: CAWSVERGTQETQYF.

CDR3 region: CASSLGAINTYEQYF. The DNA for the CDR3 is TGTGCCAGCAGCTTAGGGGCGATTAATACCTACGAGCAGTACTTC. The V gene is TRBV11-1, the J gene TRBJ2-7; no definite D call. V was trimmed by 1 base and J by 2 bases, leaving 12 bases between them. The germline V gene has CDR1 SGHAT and CDR2 FQDESV (reference sequence). The CDR3 totals 15 residues.

This chain links TRBV7-6 with TRBJ2-5, with TRBD2 identical over 7 bases. The CDR3 length is 14 residues. Germline values: CDR1 SGHVS, CDR2 FNYEAQ. The V segment lost 5 bases and the J segment 1 base; nucleotides outside the gene matches: 4. CDR3 DNA sequence: TGTGCCAGCAGCCGAGCGGGGAGCCAAGAGACCCAGTACTTC. Its protein product is CASSRAGSQETQYF.

The chain is built from TRBV14 and TRBJ2-5; D gene uncertain. Germline CDR1 SGHDN, CDR2 FVKESK. V lost 4 bases, J lost 4 bases, and 10 bases lay in between. The CDR3 length is 13 residues. CDR3 amino acids: CASSRSMPETQYF. The CDR3 DNA is TGTGCCAGCAGCCGGAGCATGCCAGAGACCCAGTACTTC.

This sequence joins TRBV5-1 and TRBJ1-2; the match to TRBD1 covers 8 bases. The germline V gene encodes CDR1 SGHRS and CDR2 YFSETQ. J lost 3 bases, V lost 4 bases, and 5 bases had no gene match. The CDR3 is 14 residues long. CDR3 coding DNA: TGCGCCAGCAGCAGGACGACAGGGGACTATGGCTACACCTTC. Protein product: CASSRTTGDYGYTF.

This clonotype has just a few counts. The chain employs TRBV10-3 and TRBJ2-1; no clear D gene. This CDR3 comprises 13 residues. The V and J ends lost 8 bases and 0 bases respectively, with 8 bases between them. Germline CDR1 reads ENHRY; CDR2 reads SYGVKD. The CDR3 here is CAIGSSSYNEQFF. CDR3 in DNA: TGTGCCATCGGTTCTAGCTCCTACAATGAGCAGTTCTTC.

This chain joins TRBV20-1 and TRBJ2-3, with D possibly TRBD1 on 6 matching bases. CDR1 DFQATT and CDR2 SNEGSKA come from the germline V gene (reference sequence). The CDR3 is made up of 17 amino acids. V shed 6 bases and J shed 2 bases, with 24 bases lying between them. The DNA for the CDR3 is TGCAGTGCCGAGAATAACATGGACAGTATGCTCACAGATACGCAGTATTTT. Amino acids: CSAENNMDSMLTDTQYF.

The rearrangement uses TRBV6-2 or TRBV6-3 and TRBJ2-7; the match to TRBD2 covers 7 bases. This CDR3 comprises 15 residues. Per the germline V gene, CDR1 is MNHEY and CDR2 is SVGEGT. The V gene end was trimmed by 7 bases and the J gene end by 0 bases; junction bases not matched to a gene: 9. CDR3 nucleotides: TGTGCCAGCACCTCGTTGGGGGGGTTCTCCTACGAGCAGTACTTC. It translates to CASTSLGGFSYEQYF.

V usage is TRBV6-5 and J usage is TRBJ1-2; 9 bases are a match to TRBD1. CDR3 size: 16 residues. Germline CDR1 reads MNHEY; CDR2 reads SVGAGI. With V trimmed by 0 bases and J by 9 bases, 11 bases remained unmatched. CDR3 coding DNA: TGTGCCAGCAGTTACTCGATAACAGGGGGCGCCTTGAGCTACACCTTC. Translation: CASSYSITGGALSYTF.